This T cell receptor (beta chain) appears in the sequencing data of a study of T cell repertoires in cytomegalovirus infection. About the study: TCR beta signatures that were public indicated CMV infection and matching HLA type. Study outcomes and limitations: Summed public TCR beta family frequency identified CMV carriers bearing the relevant HLA.

The CDR3 consists of 16 residues. Germline V gives CDR1 MDHEN, CDR2 SYDVKM. Trimming pared 5 bases from V and 5 bases from J, leaving 21 bases between. This clonotype appeared a few times. Its target is unknown. TCRdb ran MiXCR on the reads and lists one entry per CDR3 protein. The repertoire holds nearly 650,000 distinct CDR3 sequences, with 24% as singletons. The sequence was obtained from a human donor in good health (CMV status not recorded). Some clones in this sample may be carry-over from other donors' samples. Sequenced sample: CD8+ T cells from PBMCs. The J gene is TRBJ1-2, the V gene TRBV28; D is ambiguous. The chain's CDR3 is CASSPERGVVWYGYTF. DNA of the CDR3: TGTGCCAGCAGTCCTGAACGGGGAGTTGTTTGGTATGGCTACACCTTC.